One and the same sample provided the 10 T cell receptor beta chains below, sequenced in a study of OX40 agonist ivuxolimab in advanced cancers. Profiling relied on immunoSEQ multiplex PCR, and the TCRdb table lists in-frame clones only, not all of them. This sample carries some 70,000 clones, about 87% of them seen once, and the ten largest clones take 1%. The specimen was CD4+ or CD8+ T cells sorted from blood, collected in a trial of the OX40 agonist ivuxolimab. The origin of the receptors is an adult with an advanced solid tumor such as melanoma, head and neck, liver or kidney cancer.

The rearrangement joins TRBV5-4 to TRBJ2-7, with unresolved D. Deletions cut 0 bases from V and 5 bases from J, with 12 bases between. This CDR3 region has 14 residues. Per germline, CDR1 SGHNT and CDR2 YYREEE (reference sequence). The CDR3 loop is CASSLGARPHEQYF. For the CDR3, the DNA is TGTGCCAGCAGCTTGGGGGCGCGTCCCCACGAGCAGTACTTC.

This chain joins TRBV9 and TRBJ2-3; perhaps TRBD2 as D (6 bases). V lost 6 bases and J lost 9, with 14 bases in between. The CDR3 is 12 amino acids. Germline V gene lookup returns CDR1 SGDLS and CDR2 YYNGEE. The CDR3: CASTRLGWTQYF. The CDR3 DNA reads TGTGCCAGCACACGACTAGGGTGGACGCAGTATTTT.

This clone was seen only once. The J gene is TRBJ1-3, the V gene TRBV2, with a weak D call TRBD1 (5 bases). Germline V lookup: CDR1 SNHLY, CDR2 FYNNEI. The CDR3 length is 17 residues. Trimming took 5 bases from V and 0 from J, leaving 17 bases between them. The chain's CDR3 is CASSPMPGLASGNTIYF. In DNA, the CDR3 is TGTGCCAGCAGTCCGATGCCGGGACTGGCCTCTGGAAACACCATATATTTT.

The chain joins TRBV4-1 to TRBJ1-5; a weak D match, TRBD1 (5 bases). Per germline, CDR1 MGHRA and CDR2 YSYEKL. V lost 0 bases and J lost 9, with 15 bases in between. This CDR3 has 15 residues. The CDR3 DNA reads TGCGCCAGCAGCCAAGAAGATAAGGGGTTTTCGCCCCAGCATTTT. It translates to CASSQEDKGFSPQHF.

The chain links TRBV4-1 to TRBJ2-2; D perhaps matches TRBD2 (6 bases). The CDR3 is 15 amino acids. V lost 4 bases, J lost 7 bases, and 16 bases lay in between. Germline-derived CDR1 and CDR2 are MGHRA and YSYEKL. Here the CDR3 DNA reads TGCGCCAGCAGCCCGTGGACTACCCCCTACGGGGAGCTGTTTTTT. Translating it yields CASSPWTTPYGELFF.

The rearrangement links TRBV7-9 to TRBJ1-1; TRBD1 matches at 7 bases. Germline trimming cut 6 bases from V and 5 bases from J; bases unmatched to any gene: 15. The CDR3 is made up of 16 amino acids. Germline CDR1 SEHNR, CDR2 FQNEAQ (reference sequence). CDR3 DNA sequence: TGTGCCAGCAGGGACCACACAGGGGCCGTCTTGACTGAAGCTTTCTTT. It yields the protein CASRDHTGAVLTEAFF.

CDR3 amino acids: CASSWAGLAADTQYF. DNA for the CDR3: TGTGCCAGCAGCTGGGCCGGGCTCGCCGCAGATACGCAGTATTTT. The gene calls are TRBV7-2 and TRBJ2-3; D remains ambiguous. The CDR3 runs to 15 residues. V lost 4 bases, J lost 4 bases, and 15 bases lay in between. Germline loops: CDR1 SGHTA, CDR2 FQGNSA.

J is TRBJ2-5 and V is TRBV4-1, with 8 nucleotides matching TRBD2. CDR1 is MGHRA, CDR2 YSYEKL, per germline. With V trimmed by 0 bases and J by 4 bases, 4 bases remained unmatched. The length of the CDR3 is 15 residues. This CDR3 is CASSQDRGGSETQYF. CDR3 bases: TGCGCCAGCAGCCAAGACCGGGGGGGGTCAGAGACCCAGTACTTC.

The chain is built from TRBV19 and TRBJ2-6; 7 bases are a match to TRBD1. The CDR3 has 19 amino acids. From germline, CDR1 is LNHDA and CDR2 SQIVND (reference sequence). J was trimmed by 2 bases and V by 4 bases; bases with no gene match: 14. CDR3 DNA sequence: TGTGCCAGTAGTAGTTTAGGGGACAGCTTCTTTACTGGGGCCAACGTCCTGACTTTC. Translated: CASSSLGDSFFTGANVLTF.

The chain joins TRBV19 to TRBJ1-3; D not resolved. Germline loops: CDR1 LNHDA, CDR2 SQIVND (reference sequence). This CDR3 spans 16 amino acids. The ends were cut back, 9 bases at V and 8 bases at J, with 26 bases in the middle. CDR3 nucleotides: TGTGCCAGCCACCAGGAAGAGCGTTTGATCGCGGACACCATATATTTT. Protein sequence: CASHQEERLIADTIYF.